The entry below describes one T cell receptor beta chain. This sample stems from a study of shared clonotypes between healthy human individuals. CDR1 is SGHRS, CDR2 YFSETQ, per germline. Trimming pared 4 bases from V and 3 bases from J, leaving 11 bases between. The CDR3 totals 14 residues. The protocol was immunoSEQ multiplex PCR, while the TCRdb copy is restricted to in-frame clones and leaves out a portion. The sample holds around 1 million clones, 60% to 85% seen once. The J gene is TRBJ1-3, the V gene TRBV5-1; a weak D match, TRBD1 (6 bases). The specimen sequenced was memory CD4+ T cells sorted from blood. The subset here: CD45RA-negative fraction. This sequence was found in a man in his late teens or twenties in good health. The CDR3 here is CASSPGTSGNTIYF. CDR3 sequence (DNA): TGCGCCAGCAGCCCCGGGACAAGTGGAAACACCATATATTTT. The complete variable domain, with remaining parts taken from reference TRBV5-1 and TRBJ1-3, reads KAGVTQTPRYLIKTRGQQVTLSCSPISGHRSVSWYQQTPGQGLQFLFEYFSETQRNKGNFPGRFSGRQFSNSRSEMNVSTLELGDSALYLCASSPGTSGNTIYFGEGSWLTVV.